Listed below are T cell receptor beta chains from one sample, sequenced in a study of patients and donors after allogeneic stem cell transplantation. From the RT-PCR reads, TCRdb called clonotypes with MiXCR, one entry per CDR3 protein. The table shows approximately 160,000 distinct CDR3 sequences, with approximately 28% occurring only once. Sequencing was performed on blood, either unsorted or a sorted T cell fraction (not recorded which). These receptors all stem from a human donor who was either an allogeneic HSCT recipient or a stem cell or donor lymphocyte infusion donor (not recorded which). It is not recorded whose cells these are; they may come from a transplant donor. CDR3s include the opening cysteine and the closing phenylalanine or tryptophan. The order of the fields is CDR3 DNA, CDR3 protein, J gene, clone size, V gene, D gene. A D gene is named only where the DNA matches it firmly. Part of the rows lack a size; the others show once, few, many or a class for expanded clones.

DNA: TGTGCCAGCAGCGGGAACACGGGGACCCAGTACTTC; CDR3: CASSGNTGTQYF; J: TRBJ2-5; size: -; V: TRBV5-6; D: -
DNA: TGCGCCAGCAGCCAAGGGGCAGGGGGCAGCTACGAGCAGTACTTC; CDR3: CASSQGAGGSYEQYF; J: TRBJ2-7; size: -; V: TRBV4-1; D: TRBD1
DNA: TGTGCCAGCAGTTATCGGGCAGGGGGCGGCACAGATACGCAGTATTTT; CDR3: CASSYRAGGGTDTQYF; J: TRBJ2-3; size: -; V: TRBV6-5; D: TRBD1
DNA: TGTGCCAGCGGGAACACTGAAGCTTTCTTT; CDR3: CASGNTEAFF; J: TRBJ1-1; size: -; V: TRBV6-2/TRBV6-3; D: -
DNA: TGTGCCAGCAGTCCGTGGGACAGGGGTTACGAAAAACTGTTTTTT; CDR3: CASSPWDRGYEKLFF; J: TRBJ1-4; size: many; V: TRBV12-3/TRBV12-4; D: TRBD1
DNA: TGCGCCAGCAGCCAAGATTTTGTTGGAGAAGAGACCCAGTACTTC; CDR3: CASSQDFVGEETQYF; J: TRBJ2-5; size: -; V: TRBV4-3; D: -
DNA: TGTGCCAGCAGTACCCATGGAGGCACTGAAGCTTTCTTT; CDR3: CASSTHGGTEAFF; J: TRBJ1-1; size: few; V: TRBV12-3/TRBV12-4; D: -
DNA: TGCAGTGCTAGAGACACCATCTGGGATAGCAATCAGCCCCAGCATTTT; CDR3: CSARDTIWDSNQPQHF; J: TRBJ1-5; size: -; V: TRBV20-1; D: -
DNA: TGTGCCACCAGCAGAGAGCTTGCGACTGAGAACAATGAGCAGTTCTTC; CDR3: CATSRELATENNEQFF; J: TRBJ2-1; size: -; V: TRBV15; D: -
DNA: TGTGCCAGCAGCTTAGGAGCGGGAGGGAGTACCTACGAGCAGTACTTC; CDR3: CASSLGAGGSTYEQYF; J: TRBJ2-7; size: many; V: TRBV7-6; D: TRBD2
DNA: TGTGCCAGCAGCTTGACGGGAGGGCCGGACAATGAGCAGTTCTTC; CDR3: CASSLTGGPDNEQFF; J: TRBJ2-1; size: -; V: TRBV11-3; D: TRBD2
DNA: TGTGCCAGCAGCAGCGGTTATTTCAACACTGAAGCTTTCTTT; CDR3: CASSSGYFNTEAFF; J: TRBJ1-1; size: many; V: TRBV27; D: -
DNA: TGCAGTGCTAGAGGCACTGCGAACACCGGGGAGCTGTTTTTT; CDR3: CSARGTANTGELFF; J: TRBJ2-2; size: -; V: TRBV20-1; D: -
DNA: TGTGCCAGCAGCTATGTCCCGGGACTAGCAACCTACGAGCAGTACTTC; CDR3: CASSYVPGLATYEQYF; J: TRBJ2-7; size: few; V: TRBV5-6; D: TRBD2
DNA: TGCAGTGCTCCCGCATGGCGATCGACTGAAGCTTTCTTT; CDR3: CSAPAWRSTEAFF; J: TRBJ1-1; size: -; V: TRBV20-1; D: -
DNA: TGTGCCGGAAGGGGGTTCCTTAATTCACCCCTCCACTTT; CDR3: CAGRGFLNSPLHF; J: TRBJ1-6; size: -; V: TRBV10-3; D: -
DNA: TGTGCCAGCACAGGGGGCTTTGAAGAAAAACTGTTTTTT; CDR3: CASTGGFEEKLFF; J: TRBJ1-4; size: -; V: TRBV6-2/TRBV6-3; D: TRBD1
DNA: TGTGCCAGCAGCCAAGGATCGGGCGAGGGCTACGAGCAGTACTTC; CDR3: CASSQGSGEGYEQYF; J: TRBJ2-7; size: -; V: TRBV4-2; D: -
DNA: TGTGCCAGCAGTTTAGACAGTTATAGCAATCAGCCCCAGCATTTT; CDR3: CASSLDSYSNQPQHF; J: TRBJ1-5; size: -; V: TRBV27; D: -
DNA: TGTGCCACCAGTGACGCTAGAATCCAAGAGACCCAGTACTTC; CDR3: CATSDARIQETQYF; J: TRBJ2-5; size: few; V: TRBV24-1; D: -
DNA: TGCGCCAGCAGCCATGCCGACAGGGGGCTCGCTGAAGCTTTCTTT; CDR3: CASSHADRGLAEAFF; J: TRBJ1-1; size: many; V: TRBV4-3; D: TRBD1
DNA: TGCAGCGTTGACGTGACAGCCAACCAAGAGACCCAGTACTTC; CDR3: CSVDVTANQETQYF; J: TRBJ2-5; size: -; V: TRBV29-1; D: -
DNA: TGCGCCAGCAGCCTTTGGGGACAGGGTATACAAGAGACCCAGTACTTC; CDR3: CASSLWGQGIQETQYF; J: TRBJ2-5; size: few; V: TRBV5-1; D: TRBD1
DNA: TGTGCCAGCAAGGGACAGAGCTCTGGGGCCAACGTCCTGACTTTC; CDR3: CASKGQSSGANVLTF; J: TRBJ2-6; size: -; V: TRBV27; D: TRBD1
DNA: TGTGCCAGCAGCGACCTGAGCAGAAACTATGGCTACACCTTC; CDR3: CASSDLSRNYGYTF; J: TRBJ1-2; size: few; V: TRBV7-9; D: -
DNA: TGTGCCAGCAGCCAAGGGACATCCTCTGGAAACACCATATATTTT; CDR3: CASSQGTSSGNTIYF; J: TRBJ1-3; size: -; V: TRBV14; D: -
DNA: TGTGCCAGCTCGATACGGGACGGGGGCTACGAGCAGTACTTC; CDR3: CASSIRDGGYEQYF; J: TRBJ2-7; size: -; V: TRBV18; D: -
DNA: TGTGCCAGCAGTTTCGACAGGGCGGGGGAGCAGTACTTC; CDR3: CASSFDRAGEQYF; J: TRBJ2-7; size: -; V: TRBV27; D: -
DNA: TGTGCCAGCAGCCCGGGAACCGGTTATAATTCACCCCTCCACTTT; CDR3: CASSPGTGYNSPLHF; J: TRBJ1-6; size: medium-sized; V: TRBV7-9; D: -
DNA: TGCGCCAGCGAGGTGGGGCTGGGGAACACTGAAGCTTTCTTT; CDR3: CASEVGLGNTEAFF; J: TRBJ1-1; size: many; V: TRBV5-1; D: -
DNA: TGTGCCAGCAGCGTAGCACAGTCTGGAAACACCATATATTTT; CDR3: CASSVAQSGNTIYF; J: TRBJ1-3; size: few; V: TRBV9; D: -
DNA: TGTGCCAGCAAGTACGGCGGCAGCAATCAGCCCCAGCATTTT; CDR3: CASKYGGSNQPQHF; J: TRBJ1-5; size: -; V: TRBV28; D: -
DNA: TGCAGTGCCCCTGACAGGGAAGGGTACACTGAAGCTTTCTTT; CDR3: CSAPDREGYTEAFF; J: TRBJ1-1; size: -; V: TRBV20-1; D: TRBD1
DNA: TGTGCCAGCAGCCTAACCTCCCACGAGCAGTACTTC; CDR3: CASSLTSHEQYF; J: TRBJ2-7; size: -; V: TRBV7-9; D: -
DNA: TGTGCCAGCAGTCGGGGGCGGCCGGACACTGAAGCTTTCTTT; CDR3: CASSRGRPDTEAFF; J: TRBJ1-1; size: -; V: TRBV12-3/TRBV12-4; D: -
DNA: TGTGCCAGCAGTTTGACGGTCACGTGGGGCTCCTACGAGCAGTACTTC; CDR3: CASSLTVTWGSYEQYF; J: TRBJ2-7; size: -; V: TRBV27; D: -
DNA: TGCAGTGCGGGTACAATGGACAGGGGATATGGCTACACCTTC; CDR3: CSAGTMDRGYGYTF; J: TRBJ1-2; size: many; V: TRBV20-1; D: TRBD1
DNA: TGTGCCAGCAGCTTAGACGGGCTAGCGGGAGGTGAGCAGTACTTC; CDR3: CASSLDGLAGGEQYF; J: TRBJ2-7; size: -; V: TRBV7-2; D: TRBD2
DNA: TGCAGCGTTGGGGAGTCGGACTCACCCCTCCACTTT; CDR3: CSVGESDSPLHF; J: TRBJ1-6; size: few; V: TRBV29-1; D: -
DNA: TGCAGTGCTTTGGACTCTAACAACGCCTACGAGCAGTACTTC; CDR3: CSALDSNNAYEQYF; J: TRBJ2-7; size: -; V: TRBV20-1; D: -
DNA: TGTGCCAGCAGCTGGGACAGGAGACAAGGGGCCAACGTCCTGACTTTC; CDR3: CASSWDRRQGANVLTF; J: TRBJ2-6; size: few; V: TRBV9; D: TRBD1
DNA: TGTGCCTGTCGGGGGGCATCATATAATTCACCCCTCCACTTT; CDR3: CACRGASYNSPLHF; J: TRBJ1-6; size: -; V: TRBV30; D: -
DNA: TGTGCCAGCAGCTTAGAAGCTAGCGGGACTCAATACCAAGAGACCCAGTACTTC; CDR3: CASSLEASGTQYQETQYF; J: TRBJ2-5; size: -; V: TRBV7-9; D: TRBD2
DNA: TGCAGTGCTAGAGATGACCGTTACGATGGCTACACCTTC; CDR3: CSARDDRYDGYTF; J: TRBJ1-2; size: many; V: TRBV20-1; D: -
DNA: TGTGCCAGCAGCCAAGATCAGGGGACTAGCGGGAGTTATGAGCAGTTCTTC; CDR3: CASSQDQGTSGSYEQFF; J: TRBJ2-1; size: -; V: TRBV4-2; D: TRBD2
DNA: TGTGCCAGCAGTGATCCGGGCCATCGCTCCTACGAGCAGTACTTC; CDR3: CASSDPGHRSYEQYF; J: TRBJ2-7; size: -; V: TRBV25-1; D: -
DNA: TGTGCCAGCAGCCCCGGGAGGCAGTACGAGCAGTACTTC; CDR3: CASSPGRQYEQYF; J: TRBJ2-7; size: -; V: TRBV7-6; D: TRBD2
DNA: TGCAGCGTTGAACAAGAAGGACAGGGCCCTGAAGCTTTCTTT; CDR3: CSVEQEGQGPEAFF; J: TRBJ1-1; size: -; V: TRBV29-1; D: TRBD1
DNA: TGTGCCACCAGTGATCAGCGGGAGCAGTTCTTC; CDR3: CATSDQREQFF; J: TRBJ2-1; size: few; V: TRBV24-1; D: -
DNA: TGCGCCAGCAGCCAACTTCTACTCCCGGGACCGTTGTTAGAGGAGCAGTTCTTC; CDR3: CASSQLLLPGPLLEEQFF; J: TRBJ2-1; size: -; V: TRBV4-3; D: -
DNA: TGCGCCAGCAGCTTCCCAGGTGTGCAGTACTTC; CDR3: CASSFPGVQYF; J: TRBJ2-7; size: -; V: TRBV5-1; D: -
DNA: TGTGCCATCAGTGAGTCCTTACGGATCCAAGAGACCCAGTACTTC; CDR3: CAISESLRIQETQYF; J: TRBJ2-5; size: -; V: TRBV10-3; D: -
DNA: TGCGCCAGCAGCCACTACCCAACAAGGGCCTACGAGCAGTACTTC; CDR3: CASSHYPTRAYEQYF; J: TRBJ2-7; size: -; V: TRBV4-1; D: -
DNA: TGCAGCGTTGAGGGTATTAGACAGGCGATTAACTATGGCTACACCTTC; CDR3: CSVEGIRQAINYGYTF; J: TRBJ1-2; size: many; V: TRBV29-1; D: -
DNA: TGCGCCAGCAGCATTGCCCGACTTGGCAATGAGCAGTTCTTC; CDR3: CASSIARLGNEQFF; J: TRBJ2-1; size: -; V: TRBV5-1; D: -
DNA: TGTGCCAGCAGTCCCCTCCAGAGAGGGCGGGAGCAGTACTTC; CDR3: CASSPLQRGREQYF; J: TRBJ2-7; size: -; V: TRBV27; D: -
DNA: TGTGCCAGCAGCCCCCGGCGGGTGAACACCGGGGAGCTGTTTTTT; CDR3: CASSPRRVNTGELFF; J: TRBJ2-2; size: -; V: TRBV12-3/TRBV12-4; D: -